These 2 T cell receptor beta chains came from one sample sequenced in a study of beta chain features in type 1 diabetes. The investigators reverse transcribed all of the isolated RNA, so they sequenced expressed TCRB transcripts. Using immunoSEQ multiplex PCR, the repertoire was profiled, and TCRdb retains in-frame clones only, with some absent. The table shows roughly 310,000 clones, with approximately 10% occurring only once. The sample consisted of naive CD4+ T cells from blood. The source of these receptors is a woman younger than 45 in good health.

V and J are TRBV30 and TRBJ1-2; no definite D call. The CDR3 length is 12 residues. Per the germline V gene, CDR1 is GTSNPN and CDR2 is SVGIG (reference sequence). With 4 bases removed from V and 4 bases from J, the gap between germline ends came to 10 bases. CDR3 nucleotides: TGTGCCTGGAAGAGAAACGCCTATGGCTACACCTTC. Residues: CAWKRNAYGYTF.

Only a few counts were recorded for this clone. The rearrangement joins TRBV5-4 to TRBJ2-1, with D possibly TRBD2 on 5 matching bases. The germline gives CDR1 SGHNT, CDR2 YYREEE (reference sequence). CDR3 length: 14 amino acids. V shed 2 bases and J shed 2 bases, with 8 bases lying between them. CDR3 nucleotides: TGTGCCAGCAGCTTCTCGGGAACCTACAATGAGCAGTTCTTC. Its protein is CASSFSGTYNEQFF.